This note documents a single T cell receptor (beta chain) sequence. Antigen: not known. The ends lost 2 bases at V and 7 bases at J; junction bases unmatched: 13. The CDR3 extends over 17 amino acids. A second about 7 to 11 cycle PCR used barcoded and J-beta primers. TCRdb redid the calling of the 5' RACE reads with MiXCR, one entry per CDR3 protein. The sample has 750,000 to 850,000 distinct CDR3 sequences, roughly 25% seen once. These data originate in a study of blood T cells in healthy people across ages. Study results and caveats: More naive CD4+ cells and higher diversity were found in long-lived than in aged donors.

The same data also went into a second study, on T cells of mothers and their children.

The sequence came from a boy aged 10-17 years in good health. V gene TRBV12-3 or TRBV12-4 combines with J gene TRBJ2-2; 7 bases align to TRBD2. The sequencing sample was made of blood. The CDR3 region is CASSLSVVAGVDGELFF. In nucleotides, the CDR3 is TGTGCCAGCAGTTTAAGCGTTGTGGCGGGAGTCGACGGGGAGCTGTTTTTT.